The next 5 T cell receptor beta chains were all read from a single sample in a study of blood T cell repertoires in COVID-19 (dated by TCRdb to 2020 to 2022). Libraries came from the immunoSEQ multiplex PCR assay. Sourced from immuneACCESS, this table was stored by TCRdb with only in-frame sequences that have V and J called. A share of the clones is absent; for the studies checked, an unresolved V gene accounts for under half, and the remainder has no known explanation. Counted in this sample were 150,000 to 200,000 clones; more than 65% of them appeared once. The ten biggest clones cover around a sixth of the sample. The sequencing input was PBMCs or T cells enriched from blood (not recorded which). These receptors were collected from a woman between 50 and 59 years old with acute COVID-19.

The J gene is TRBJ2-5, the V gene TRBV18; 11 bases match TRBD1. This CDR3 contains 16 residues. Germline V CDR1 and CDR2: KGHSH, LQKENI. V lost 4 bases to trimming and J lost 5 bases; unmatched junction nucleotides: 9. Here the CDR3 reads CASSLAGTGGKETQYF. The CDR3 bases are TGTGCCAGCTCACTGGCCGGGACAGGGGGAAAGGAGACCCAGTACTTC.

The gene calls are TRBV7-2 and TRBJ2-1, with unresolved D. This CDR3 is built from 13 residues. CDR1 is SGHTA and CDR2 is FQGNSA in the germline V gene. The V end was cut by 2 bases, the J end by 8 bases, with 10 bases between. CDR3 nucleotides: TGTGCCAGCAGCTTACCGGGTGGCCATGAGCAGTTCTTC. This translates into CASSLPGGHEQFF.

This clone appeared a few times. The chain combines TRBV3-1 (or the pseudogene TRBV3-2) with TRBJ2-7, with D possibly matching TRBD2 (6 bases). The CDR3 contains 14 residues. Trimming pared 4 bases from V and 4 bases from J, leaving 14 bases between. The germline CDR1 and CDR2 sequences are LGHDT and YNNKEL (reference sequence). The CDR3 loop reads CASSLGPGAYEQYV. The CDR3, as DNA: TGTGCCAGCAGCCTTGGGCCGGGAGCGTACGAGCAGTACGTC.

The genes are TRBV28 and TRBJ1-2; 9 nucleotides match TRBD1. CDR3 size: 13 residues. The V gene end was trimmed by 8 bases and the J gene end by 5 bases; junction bases not matched to a gene: 6. The germline V gene has CDR1 MDHEN and CDR2 SYDVKM. As DNA, the CDR3 is TGTGCCAGCGGCTTGGGACAGGGATATGGCTACACCTTC. It codes for CASGLGQGYGYTF.

The chain employs TRBV28 and TRBJ2-5; 12 nucleotides line up with TRBD2. J lost 5 bases, V lost 2 bases, and 3 bases had no gene match. The CDR3 is 15 residues long. The V gene's germline CDR1 is MDHEN and CDR2 SYDVKM. CDR3 DNA sequence: TGTGCCAGCAGTTTAGAGACTAGCGGGGGTGAGACCCAGTACTTC. This sequence encodes CASSLETSGGETQYF.